This T cell receptor (beta chain) emerged from a study of identical twins. Germline V gene data show CDR1 as MNHNY and CDR2 as SVGAGI (reference sequence). The CDR3 totals 13 residues. With 5 bases clipped from V and 15 bases from J, the junction kept 13 bases outside the gene matches. TCRdb used MiXCR to reprocess the 5' RACE reads, holding one entry per CDR3 protein. The sample shows roughly 690,000 distinct CDR3 sequences, approximately 22% of them seen only once. The sample holds a few counts of this clonotype. Its antigen is still unknown. Study observations and caveats: Analyses of zero insertions could, in part, be confounded by invariant MAIT and iNKT cells. Beta out-of-frame sequences showed weaker excess sharing between twins.

In addition, the sample was reused for a study of T cells expressing NK-cell markers. That paper notes: Several experiments employed an anti-gamma-delta TCR antibody to confine sorting to alpha-beta TCR T cells.

This chain joins TRBV6-6 and TRBJ2-1, with 7 nucleotides matching TRBD2. The receptor was isolated from a woman under 30 in good health. The sample consisted of PBMCs. CDR3 in amino acids: CASSPPTSLVGFF. The CDR3 region has the DNA TGTGCCAGCAGTCCCCCGACTAGCTTAGTAGGGTTCTTC.